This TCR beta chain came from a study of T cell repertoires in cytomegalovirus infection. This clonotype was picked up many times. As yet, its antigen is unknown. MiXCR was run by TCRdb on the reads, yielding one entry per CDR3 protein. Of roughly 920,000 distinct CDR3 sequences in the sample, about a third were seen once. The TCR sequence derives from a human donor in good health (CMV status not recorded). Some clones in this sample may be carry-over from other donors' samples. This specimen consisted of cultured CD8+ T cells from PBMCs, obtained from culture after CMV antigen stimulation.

Here the CDR3 DNA reads TGTGCCAGCAGCTTTGTCCAGGTCTCCTACAATGAGCAGTTCTTC. Its protein is CASSFVQVSYNEQFF. This chain uses TRBV7-6 with TRBJ2-1; D is uncertain. This CDR3 has 15 amino acids. V lost 3 bases to trimming and J lost 0 bases, with 9 bases between them. CDR1 is SGHVS, CDR2 FNYEAQ, per germline.